The rows below give T cell receptor beta chains drawn from one sample of a study of monozygotic twins with inflammatory bowel disease. TCRdb re-called the 5' RACE reads and gives one entry per CDR3 protein, without DNA. This sample carries 440,000 or so distinct CDR3 sequences, with 2.4% going to the ten biggest clones. What was sequenced was blood. Receptor source: a human donor with ulcerative colitis or Crohn's disease, or a healthy co-twin of an affected twin (not recorded which). Both conserved end residues are part of each CDR3. Fields, in order: J gene, V gene, CDR3 protein.

j_gene: TRBJ2-1; v_gene: TRBV4-1; CDR3aa: CASSQDPPGTSKGNEQFF
j_gene: TRBJ1-4; v_gene: TRBV7-2; CDR3aa: CASSLAGKGNEKLFF
j_gene: TRBJ2-1; v_gene: TRBV6-2/TRBV6-3; CDR3aa: CASSYLRQGLYNEQFF
j_gene: TRBJ1-1; v_gene: TRBV20-1; CDR3aa: CSARSWTGETEAFF
j_gene: TRBJ1-2; v_gene: TRBV7-2; CDR3aa: CASSSGQASYGYTF
j_gene: TRBJ1-5; v_gene: TRBV20-1; CDR3aa: CSASVITAVGGNQPQHF
j_gene: TRBJ2-3; v_gene: TRBV10-3; CDR3aa: CAIRDGGISTDTQYF
j_gene: TRBJ2-2; v_gene: TRBV2; CDR3aa: CASSEDPTGELFF
j_gene: TRBJ2-7; v_gene: TRBV3-1; CDR3aa: CASSLRGLSSEQYF
j_gene: TRBJ1-4; v_gene: TRBV7-6; CDR3aa: CASSSLGVQARSEKLFF
j_gene: TRBJ2-1; v_gene: TRBV2; CDR3aa: CASRFQGSGYNEQFF
j_gene: TRBJ2-1; v_gene: TRBV4-3; CDR3aa: CASSQGTSGRGYEQFF
j_gene: TRBJ1-2; v_gene: TRBV27; CDR3aa: CASSLQGSNYGYTF
j_gene: TRBJ1-6; v_gene: TRBV27; CDR3aa: CASSGHHMGNSPLHF
j_gene: TRBJ2-7; v_gene: TRBV9; CDR3aa: CASSVTLNHEQYF
j_gene: TRBJ2-7; v_gene: TRBV7-9; CDR3aa: CASSRGDRAPYEQYF
j_gene: TRBJ2-2; v_gene: TRBV10-2; CDR3aa: CASGGQGRTGELFF
j_gene: TRBJ2-3; v_gene: TRBV18; CDR3aa: CASSPLAGGRTDTQYF
j_gene: TRBJ1-6; v_gene: TRBV5-6; CDR3aa: CASSYKYSPLHF
j_gene: TRBJ2-5; v_gene: TRBV20-1; CDR3aa: CSAAGSQETQYF
j_gene: TRBJ1-2; v_gene: TRBV18; CDR3aa: CASSPPWGLVGYTF
j_gene: TRBJ1-5; v_gene: TRBV2; CDR3aa: CASSEGAGPNQPQHF
j_gene: TRBJ2-2; v_gene: TRBV4-3; CDR3aa: CASSQVQAGELFF
j_gene: TRBJ2-6; v_gene: TRBV6-2/TRBV6-3; CDR3aa: CATNKGQGNSGANVLTF
j_gene: TRBJ2-1; v_gene: TRBV11-2; CDR3aa: CASSFSGAPLGFF
j_gene: TRBJ1-5; v_gene: TRBV20-1; CDR3aa: CSAPPEQGGLRQPQHF
j_gene: TRBJ1-1; v_gene: TRBV5-1; CDR3aa: CASSFGQVNTEAFF
j_gene: TRBJ1-1; v_gene: TRBV28; CDR3aa: CASTLGWQMNTEAFF
j_gene: TRBJ2-2; v_gene: TRBV15; CDR3aa: CATSRDYWGGGGNTGELFF
j_gene: TRBJ2-3; v_gene: TRBV12-3/TRBV12-4; CDR3aa: CASPPRGVADTQYF
j_gene: TRBJ1-5; v_gene: TRBV19; CDR3aa: CASSYRHLRYSNQPQHF
j_gene: TRBJ2-7; v_gene: TRBV7-2; CDR3aa: CASSFRGPPYEQYF
j_gene: TRBJ2-3; v_gene: TRBV4-1; CDR3aa: CASSQESRLAGSDTQYF
j_gene: TRBJ2-1; v_gene: TRBV4-3; CDR3aa: CASSQFRPGTTYNEQFF
j_gene: TRBJ2-1; v_gene: TRBV7-3; CDR3aa: CASSPGTSGDNEQFF
j_gene: TRBJ1-5; v_gene: TRBV5-5; CDR3aa: CASSLVSIGAPQHF
j_gene: TRBJ2-6; v_gene: TRBV5-1; CDR3aa: CASEAGSFTGANVLTF
j_gene: TRBJ2-1; v_gene: TRBV20-1; CDR3aa: CSAFGVNEQFF
j_gene: TRBJ2-7; v_gene: TRBV19; CDR3aa: CASSISREYEQYF
j_gene: TRBJ2-7; v_gene: TRBV29-1; CDR3aa: CSVQLAGALEQYF
j_gene: TRBJ1-5; v_gene: TRBV7-6; CDR3aa: CASSSGQGTYSNQPQHF
j_gene: TRBJ1-2; v_gene: TRBV19; CDR3aa: CASRATGVSYGYTF
j_gene: TRBJ2-1; v_gene: TRBV6-4; CDR3aa: CASRADRGSSYNEQFF
j_gene: TRBJ2-1; v_gene: TRBV5-6; CDR3aa: CASSLAWAGDKVEQFF
j_gene: TRBJ2-3; v_gene: TRBV2; CDR3aa: CASSELGSADTQYF
j_gene: TRBJ2-5; v_gene: TRBV5-6; CDR3aa: CASSLKPGLAGLGETQYF
j_gene: TRBJ2-7; v_gene: TRBV6-2/TRBV6-3; CDR3aa: CASVNSVYEQYF
j_gene: TRBJ2-4; v_gene: TRBV28; CDR3aa: CASMGAAKNIQYF
j_gene: TRBJ2-3; v_gene: TRBV4-1; CDR3aa: CASSRSSGSYSTDTQYF
j_gene: TRBJ2-7; v_gene: TRBV20-1; CDR3aa: CSAPWGLAGSYEQYF
j_gene: TRBJ2-5; v_gene: TRBV20-1; CDR3aa: CSAIDRAGQETQYF
j_gene: TRBJ2-1; v_gene: TRBV5-1; CDR3aa: CASSSDSYYNEQFF
j_gene: TRBJ2-1; v_gene: TRBV14; CDR3aa: CASSQRQGAHNEQFF
j_gene: TRBJ2-1; v_gene: TRBV20-1; CDR3aa: CSAGWARDYNEQFF
j_gene: TRBJ1-1; v_gene: TRBV3-1; CDR3aa: CASTAWGGTEAFF
j_gene: TRBJ2-1; v_gene: TRBV28; CDR3aa: CASIFAGGRNEQFF
j_gene: TRBJ2-5; v_gene: TRBV28; CDR3aa: CASSPPAGGLETQYF
j_gene: TRBJ1-1; v_gene: TRBV19; CDR3aa: CASSSGPSMNTEAFF
j_gene: TRBJ2-3; v_gene: TRBV27; CDR3aa: CASRDYSTDTQYF